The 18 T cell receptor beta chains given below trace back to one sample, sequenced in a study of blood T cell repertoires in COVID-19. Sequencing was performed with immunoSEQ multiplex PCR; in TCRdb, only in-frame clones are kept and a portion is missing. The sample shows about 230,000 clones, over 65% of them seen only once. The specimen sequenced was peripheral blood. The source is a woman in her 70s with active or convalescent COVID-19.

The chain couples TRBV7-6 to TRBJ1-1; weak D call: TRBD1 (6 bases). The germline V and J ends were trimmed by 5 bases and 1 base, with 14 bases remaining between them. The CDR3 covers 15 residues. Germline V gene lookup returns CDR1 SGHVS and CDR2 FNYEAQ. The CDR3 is CASSPSEQGNTEAFF. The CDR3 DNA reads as TGTGCCAGCAGCCCGAGCGAACAGGGGAACACTGAAGCTTTCTTT.

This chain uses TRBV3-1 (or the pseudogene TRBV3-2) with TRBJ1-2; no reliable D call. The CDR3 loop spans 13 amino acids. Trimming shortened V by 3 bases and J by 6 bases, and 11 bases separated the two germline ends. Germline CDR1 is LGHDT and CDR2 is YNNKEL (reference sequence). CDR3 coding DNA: TGTGCCAGCAGCCACCCTCGGGGTGATGGCTACACCTTC. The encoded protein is CASSHPRGDGYTF.

CDR3 amino acids: CAIRGDFSEQFF. CDR3 DNA sequence: TGTGCCATCAGAGGGGATTTCTCAGAGCAGTTCTTC. The chain joins TRBV10-3 to TRBJ2-1; a weak D match, TRBD1 (5 bases). The ends were cut back, 6 bases at V and 10 bases at J, with 13 bases in the middle. Per germline, CDR1 ENHRY and CDR2 SYGVKD. The CDR3 is made up of 12 amino acids.

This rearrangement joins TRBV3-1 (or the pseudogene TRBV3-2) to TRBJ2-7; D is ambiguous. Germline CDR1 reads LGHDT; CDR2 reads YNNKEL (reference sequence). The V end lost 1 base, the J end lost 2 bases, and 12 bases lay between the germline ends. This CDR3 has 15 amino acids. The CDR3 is CASSQGVGHPYEQYF. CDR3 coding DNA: TGTGCCAGCAGCCAAGGGGTGGGCCATCCCTACGAGCAGTACTTC.

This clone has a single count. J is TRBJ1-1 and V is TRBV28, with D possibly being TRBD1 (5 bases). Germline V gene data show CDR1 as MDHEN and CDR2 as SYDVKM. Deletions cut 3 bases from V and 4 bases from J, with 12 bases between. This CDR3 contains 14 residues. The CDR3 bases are TGTGCCAGCAGTTTCCAGGGCGGGAGCACTGAAGCTTTCTTT. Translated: CASSFQGGSTEAFF. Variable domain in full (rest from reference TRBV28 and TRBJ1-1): DVKVTQSSRYLVKRTGEKVFLECVQDMDHENMFWYRQDPGLGLRLIYFSYDVKMKEKGDIPEGYSVSREKKERFSLILESASTNQTSMYLCASSFQGGSTEAFFGQGTRLTVV.

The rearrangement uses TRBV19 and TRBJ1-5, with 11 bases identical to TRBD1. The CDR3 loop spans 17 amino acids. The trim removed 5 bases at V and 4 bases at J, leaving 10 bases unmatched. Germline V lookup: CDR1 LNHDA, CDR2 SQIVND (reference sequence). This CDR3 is CASSGQGAGGDNQPQHF. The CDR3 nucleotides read TGTGCCAGTAGTGGACAGGGGGCCGGGGGGGATAATCAGCCCCAGCATTTT.

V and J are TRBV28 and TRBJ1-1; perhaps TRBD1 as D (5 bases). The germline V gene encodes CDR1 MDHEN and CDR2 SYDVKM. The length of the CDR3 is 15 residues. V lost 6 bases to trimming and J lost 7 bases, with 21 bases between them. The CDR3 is CASRMREGIKIEAFF. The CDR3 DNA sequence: TGTGCCAGCAGGATGAGGGAGGGGATTAAAATTGAAGCTTTCTTT.

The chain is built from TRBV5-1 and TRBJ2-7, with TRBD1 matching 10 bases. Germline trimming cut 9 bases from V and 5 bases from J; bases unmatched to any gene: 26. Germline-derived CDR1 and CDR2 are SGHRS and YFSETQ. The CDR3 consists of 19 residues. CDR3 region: CANHTRTTGGATIGNEQYF. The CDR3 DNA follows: TGCGCCAACCATACCCGCACGACAGGGGGCGCAACTATCGGCAACGAGCAGTACTTC. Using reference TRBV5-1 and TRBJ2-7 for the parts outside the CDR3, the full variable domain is KAGVTQTPRYLIKTRGQQVTLSCSPISGHRSVSWYQQTPGQGLQFLFEYFSETQRNKGNFPGRFSGRQFSNSRSEMNVSTLELGDSALYLCANHTRTTGGATIGNEQYFGPGTRLTVT.

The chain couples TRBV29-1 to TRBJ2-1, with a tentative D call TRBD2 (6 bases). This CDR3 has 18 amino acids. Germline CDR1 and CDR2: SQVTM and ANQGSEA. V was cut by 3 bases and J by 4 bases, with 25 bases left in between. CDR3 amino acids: CSVEVGQQYSGFYNEQFF. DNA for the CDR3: TGCAGCGTTGAGGTCGGCCAACAATATAGCGGTTTTTACAATGAGCAGTTCTTC.

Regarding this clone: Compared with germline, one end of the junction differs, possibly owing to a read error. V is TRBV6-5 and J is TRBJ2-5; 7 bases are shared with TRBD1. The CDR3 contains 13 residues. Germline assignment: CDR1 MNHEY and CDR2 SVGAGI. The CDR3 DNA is TGTGCCACCAGTCAGGGGGTCCAAGAGACCCAGTACTTC. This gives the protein CATSQGVQETQYF.

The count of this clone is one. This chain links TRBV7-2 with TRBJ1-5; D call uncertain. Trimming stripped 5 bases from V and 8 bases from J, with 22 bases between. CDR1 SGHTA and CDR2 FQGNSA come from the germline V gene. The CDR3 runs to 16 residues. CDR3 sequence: CASSPNSPGAGEPQHF. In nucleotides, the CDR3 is TGTGCCAGCAGCCCCAACTCCCCGGGAGCCGGAGAGCCCCAGCATTTT. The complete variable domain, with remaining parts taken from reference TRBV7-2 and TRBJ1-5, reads GAGVSQSPSNKVTEKGKDVELRCDPISGHTALYWYRQSLGQGLEFLIYFQGNSAPDKSGLPSDRFSAERTGGSVSTLTIQRTQQEDSAVYLCASSPNSPGAGEPQHFGDGTRLSIL.

As DNA, the CDR3 is TGTGCCAGCAGTTTAAACAGGGACACTGAAGCTTTCTTT. Protein product: CASSLNRDTEAFF. The rearrangement links TRBV27 to TRBJ1-1; possibly TRBD1 for D (6 bases). The germline V gene has CDR1 MNHEY and CDR2 SMNVEV (reference sequence). Deletions cut 2 bases from V and 3 bases from J, with 7 bases between. The CDR3 runs to 13 residues.

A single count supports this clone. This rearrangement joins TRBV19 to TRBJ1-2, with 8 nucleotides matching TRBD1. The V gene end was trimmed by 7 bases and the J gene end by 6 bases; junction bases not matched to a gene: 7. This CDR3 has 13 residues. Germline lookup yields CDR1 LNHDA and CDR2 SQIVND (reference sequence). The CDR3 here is CASTPDRENGYTF. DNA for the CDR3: TGTGCCAGTACCCCGGACAGGGAAAATGGCTACACCTTC.

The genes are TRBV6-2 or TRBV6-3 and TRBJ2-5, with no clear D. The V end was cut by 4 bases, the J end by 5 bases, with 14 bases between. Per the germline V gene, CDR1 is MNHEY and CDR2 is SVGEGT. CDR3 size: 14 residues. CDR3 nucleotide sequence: TGTGCCAGCAGTTCCCCGTCCGGAGTGGAGACCCAGTACTTC. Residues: CASSSPSGVETQYF.

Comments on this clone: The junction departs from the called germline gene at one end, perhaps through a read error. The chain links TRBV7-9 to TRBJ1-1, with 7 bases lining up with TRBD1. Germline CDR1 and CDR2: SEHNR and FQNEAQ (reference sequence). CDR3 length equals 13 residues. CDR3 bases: TGTGCCAGCAGCTTAGCTCAAGACAGGGTATGGATCTTT. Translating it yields CASSLAQDRVWIF.

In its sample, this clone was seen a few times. The DNA for the CDR3 is TGTGCCAGCAGCCAAGTTTGGAGCGGGGGGTCCTTCTACGAGCAGTACTTC. Its translation is CASSQVWSGGSFYEQYF. This chain links TRBV4-2 with TRBJ2-7, with TRBD2 matching over 9 bases. CDR1 is LGHNA, CDR2 YNFKEQ, per germline. V was pared by 1 base and J by 3 bases, with 10 bases of the junction left unmatched. The CDR3 is 17 amino acids.

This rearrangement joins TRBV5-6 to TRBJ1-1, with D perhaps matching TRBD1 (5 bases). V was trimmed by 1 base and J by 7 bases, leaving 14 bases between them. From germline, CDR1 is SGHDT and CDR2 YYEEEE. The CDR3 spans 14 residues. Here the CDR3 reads CASSLRSGMGEAFF. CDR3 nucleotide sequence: TGTGCCAGCAGCTTGAGGTCAGGGATGGGTGAAGCTTTCTTT.

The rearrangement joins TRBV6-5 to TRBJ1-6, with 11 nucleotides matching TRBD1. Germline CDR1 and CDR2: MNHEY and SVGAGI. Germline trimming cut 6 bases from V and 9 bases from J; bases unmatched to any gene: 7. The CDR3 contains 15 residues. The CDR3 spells CASSPGQGARSPLHF. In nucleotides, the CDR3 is TGTGCCAGCAGCCCCGGACAGGGGGCTCGTTCACCCCTCCACTTT.